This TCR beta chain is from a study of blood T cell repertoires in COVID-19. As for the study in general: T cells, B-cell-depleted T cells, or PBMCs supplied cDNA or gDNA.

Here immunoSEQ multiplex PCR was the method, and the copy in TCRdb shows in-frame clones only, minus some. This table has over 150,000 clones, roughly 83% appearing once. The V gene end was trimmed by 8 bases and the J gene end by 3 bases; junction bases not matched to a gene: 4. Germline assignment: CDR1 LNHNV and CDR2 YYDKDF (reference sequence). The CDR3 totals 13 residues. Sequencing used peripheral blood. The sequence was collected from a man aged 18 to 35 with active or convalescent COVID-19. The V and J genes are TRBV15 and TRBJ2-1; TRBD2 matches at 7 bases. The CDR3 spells CATGRGGYNEQFF. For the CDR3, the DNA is TGTGCCACCGGGAGGGGAGGCTACAATGAGCAGTTCTTC.